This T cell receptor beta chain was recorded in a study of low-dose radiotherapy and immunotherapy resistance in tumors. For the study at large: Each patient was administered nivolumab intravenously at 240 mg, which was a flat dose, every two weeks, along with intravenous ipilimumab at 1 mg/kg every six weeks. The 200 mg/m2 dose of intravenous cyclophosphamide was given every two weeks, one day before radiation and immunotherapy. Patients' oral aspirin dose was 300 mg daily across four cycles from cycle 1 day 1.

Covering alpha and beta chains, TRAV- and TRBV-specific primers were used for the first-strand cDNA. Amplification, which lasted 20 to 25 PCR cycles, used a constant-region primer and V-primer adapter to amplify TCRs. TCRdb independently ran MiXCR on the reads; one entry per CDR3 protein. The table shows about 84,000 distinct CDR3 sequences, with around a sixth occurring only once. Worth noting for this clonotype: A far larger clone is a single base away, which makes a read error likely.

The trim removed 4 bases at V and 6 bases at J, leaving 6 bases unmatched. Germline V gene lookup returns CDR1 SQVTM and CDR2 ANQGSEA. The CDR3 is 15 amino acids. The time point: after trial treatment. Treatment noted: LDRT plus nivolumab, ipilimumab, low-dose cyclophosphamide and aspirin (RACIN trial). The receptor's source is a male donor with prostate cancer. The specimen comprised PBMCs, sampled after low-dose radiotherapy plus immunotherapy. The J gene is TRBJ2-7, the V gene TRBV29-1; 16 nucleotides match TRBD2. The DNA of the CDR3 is TGCAGCGTTGGGGGGACTAGCGGGAGGGCGGGCGAGCAGTACTTC. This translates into CSVGGTSGRAGEQYF.